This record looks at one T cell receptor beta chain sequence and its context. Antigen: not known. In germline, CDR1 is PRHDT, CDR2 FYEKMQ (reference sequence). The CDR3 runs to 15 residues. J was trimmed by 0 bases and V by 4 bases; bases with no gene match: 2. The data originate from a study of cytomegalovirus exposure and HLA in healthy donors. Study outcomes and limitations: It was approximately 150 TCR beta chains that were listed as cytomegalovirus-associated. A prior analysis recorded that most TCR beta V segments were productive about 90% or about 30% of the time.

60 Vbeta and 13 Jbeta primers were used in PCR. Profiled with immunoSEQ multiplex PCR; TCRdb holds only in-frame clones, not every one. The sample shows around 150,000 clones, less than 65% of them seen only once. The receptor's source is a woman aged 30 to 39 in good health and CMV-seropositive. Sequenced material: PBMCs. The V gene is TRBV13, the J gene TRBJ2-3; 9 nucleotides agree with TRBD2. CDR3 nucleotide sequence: TGTGCCAGCAGCTCTAGCGGGGCCAGCACAGATACGCAGTATTTT. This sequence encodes CASSSSGASTDTQYF.